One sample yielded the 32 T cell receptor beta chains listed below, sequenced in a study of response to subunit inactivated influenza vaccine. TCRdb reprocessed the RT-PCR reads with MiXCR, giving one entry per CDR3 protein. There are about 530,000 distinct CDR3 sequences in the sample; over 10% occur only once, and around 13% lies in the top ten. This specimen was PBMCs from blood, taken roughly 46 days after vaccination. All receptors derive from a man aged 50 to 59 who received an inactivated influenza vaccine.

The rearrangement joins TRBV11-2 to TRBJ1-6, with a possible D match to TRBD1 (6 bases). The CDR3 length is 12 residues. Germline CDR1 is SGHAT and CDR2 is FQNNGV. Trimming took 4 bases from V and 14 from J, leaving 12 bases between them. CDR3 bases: TGTGCCAGCAGCTGGGACAAGTCAGCCCTCCACTTT. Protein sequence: CASSWDKSALHF.

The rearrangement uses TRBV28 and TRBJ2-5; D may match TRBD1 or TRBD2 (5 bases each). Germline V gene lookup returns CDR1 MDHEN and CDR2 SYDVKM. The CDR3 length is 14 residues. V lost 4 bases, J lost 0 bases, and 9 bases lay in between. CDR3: CASSSGRNQETQYF. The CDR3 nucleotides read TGTGCCAGCAGTTCGGGACGGAACCAAGAGACCCAGTACTTC.

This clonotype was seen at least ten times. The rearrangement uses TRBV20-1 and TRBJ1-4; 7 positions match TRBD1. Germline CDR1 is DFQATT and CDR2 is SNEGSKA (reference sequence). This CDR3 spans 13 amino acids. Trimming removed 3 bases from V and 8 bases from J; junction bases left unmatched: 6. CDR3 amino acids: CSAREGGWEKLFF. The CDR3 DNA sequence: TGCAGTGCTAGGGAAGGGGGCTGGGAAAAACTGTTTTTT.

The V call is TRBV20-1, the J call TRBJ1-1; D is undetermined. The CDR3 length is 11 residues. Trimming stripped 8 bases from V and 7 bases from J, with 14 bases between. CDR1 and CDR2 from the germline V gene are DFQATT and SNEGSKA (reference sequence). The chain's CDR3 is CSQGGMDEAFF. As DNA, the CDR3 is TGCAGTCAAGGAGGAATGGATGAAGCTTTCTTT.

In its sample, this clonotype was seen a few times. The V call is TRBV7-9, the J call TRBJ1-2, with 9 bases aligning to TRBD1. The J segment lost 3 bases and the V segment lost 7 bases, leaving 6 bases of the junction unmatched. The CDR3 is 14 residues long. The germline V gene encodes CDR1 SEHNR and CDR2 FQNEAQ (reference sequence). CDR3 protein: CASNRDRVDYGYTF. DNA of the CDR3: TGTGCCAGCAACCGGGACAGGGTGGACTATGGCTACACCTTC.

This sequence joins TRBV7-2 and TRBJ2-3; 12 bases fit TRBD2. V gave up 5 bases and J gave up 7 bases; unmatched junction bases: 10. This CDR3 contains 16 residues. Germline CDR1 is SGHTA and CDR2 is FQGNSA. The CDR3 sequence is CASSPTSGGSHHTQYF. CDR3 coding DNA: TGTGCCAGCAGCCCCACTAGCGGGGGGAGCCATCATACGCAGTATTTT.

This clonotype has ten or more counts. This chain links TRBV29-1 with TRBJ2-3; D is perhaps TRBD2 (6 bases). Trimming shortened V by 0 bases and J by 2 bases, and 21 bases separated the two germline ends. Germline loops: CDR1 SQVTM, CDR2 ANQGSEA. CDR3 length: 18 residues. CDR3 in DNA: TGCAGCGTTGAAGATCGGATCCCCCGGGACTCCGTCACAGATACGCAGTATTTT. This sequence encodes CSVEDRIPRDSVTDTQYF.

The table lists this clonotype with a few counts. CDR3 loop: CASSLDPGLAGEETQYF. DNA for the CDR3: TGTGCCAGCAGCTTAGACCCGGGACTAGCGGGGGAAGAGACCCAGTACTTC. This chain connects TRBV7-9 to TRBJ2-5; 14 bases fit TRBD2. With V trimmed by 1 base and J by 3 bases, 4 bases remained unmatched. CDR3 size: 17 residues. In germline, CDR1 is SEHNR, CDR2 FQNEAQ (reference sequence).

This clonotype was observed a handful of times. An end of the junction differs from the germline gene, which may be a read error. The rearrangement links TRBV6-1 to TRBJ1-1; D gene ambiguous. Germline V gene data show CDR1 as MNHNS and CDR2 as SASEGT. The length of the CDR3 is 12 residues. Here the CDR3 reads CASSPVNAEAFF. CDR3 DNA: TGTGCCAGCAGTCCTGTGAACGCTGAAGCTTTCTTT.

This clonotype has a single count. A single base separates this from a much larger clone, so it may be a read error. DNA of the CDR3: TGTGCCAGCAGTAGCGGGAGGGCTTACGAGCACTACTTC. This gives the protein CASSSGRAYEHYF. This sequence joins TRBV6-6 and TRBJ2-7; 10 bases fit TRBD2. This CDR3 is 13 amino acids long. Germline CDR1 reads MNHNY; CDR2 reads SVGAGI (reference sequence).

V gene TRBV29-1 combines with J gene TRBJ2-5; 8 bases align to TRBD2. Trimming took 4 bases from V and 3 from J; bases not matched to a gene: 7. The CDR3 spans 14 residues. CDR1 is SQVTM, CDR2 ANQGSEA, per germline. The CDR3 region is CSVASTSGKETQYF. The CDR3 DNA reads TGCAGCGTTGCCTCCACTAGCGGTAAAGAGACCCAGTACTTC.

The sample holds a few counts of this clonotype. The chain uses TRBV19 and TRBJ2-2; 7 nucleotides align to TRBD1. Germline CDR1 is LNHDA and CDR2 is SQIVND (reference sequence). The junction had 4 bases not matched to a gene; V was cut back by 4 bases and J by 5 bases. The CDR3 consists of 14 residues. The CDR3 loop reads CASSKRQGTGELFF. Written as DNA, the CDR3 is TGTGCCAGTAGTAAGCGACAGGGAACCGGGGAGCTGTTTTTT.

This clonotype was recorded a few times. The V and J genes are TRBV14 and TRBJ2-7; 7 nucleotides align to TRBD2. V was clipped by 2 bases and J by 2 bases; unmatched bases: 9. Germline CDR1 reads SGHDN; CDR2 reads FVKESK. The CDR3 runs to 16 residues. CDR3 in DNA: TGTGCCAGCAGCCAAATCAACGGAGGGAGGGCCTACGAGCAGTACTTC. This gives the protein CASSQINGGRAYEQYF.

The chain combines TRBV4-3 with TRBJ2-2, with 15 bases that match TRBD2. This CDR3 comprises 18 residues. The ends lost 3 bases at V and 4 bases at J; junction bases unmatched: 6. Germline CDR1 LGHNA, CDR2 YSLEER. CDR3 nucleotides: TGCGCCAGCAGCCACGGCGGACTAGCGGGGGGGCCCACCGGGGAGCTGTTTTTT. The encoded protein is CASSHGGLAGGPTGELFF.

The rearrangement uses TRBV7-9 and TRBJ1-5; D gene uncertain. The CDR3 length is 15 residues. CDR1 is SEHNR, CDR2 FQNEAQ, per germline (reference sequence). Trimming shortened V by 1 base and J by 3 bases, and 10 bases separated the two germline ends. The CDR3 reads CASSLVGRDNQPQHF. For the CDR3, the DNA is TGTGCCAGCAGCTTAGTAGGAAGAGACAATCAGCCCCAGCATTTT.

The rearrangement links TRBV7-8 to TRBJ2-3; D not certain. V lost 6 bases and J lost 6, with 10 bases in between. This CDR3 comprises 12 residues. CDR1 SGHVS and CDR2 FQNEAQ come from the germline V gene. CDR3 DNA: TGTGCCAGCAGACAGACTGGGGATACGCAGTATTTT. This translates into CASRQTGDTQYF.

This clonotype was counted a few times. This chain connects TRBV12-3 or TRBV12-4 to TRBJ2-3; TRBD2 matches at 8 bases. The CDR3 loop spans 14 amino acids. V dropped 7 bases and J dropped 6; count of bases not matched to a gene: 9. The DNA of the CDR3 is TGTGCCAGCATTCCGGGGGGGGCCGAGGATACGCAGTATTTT. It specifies CASIPGGAEDTQYF.

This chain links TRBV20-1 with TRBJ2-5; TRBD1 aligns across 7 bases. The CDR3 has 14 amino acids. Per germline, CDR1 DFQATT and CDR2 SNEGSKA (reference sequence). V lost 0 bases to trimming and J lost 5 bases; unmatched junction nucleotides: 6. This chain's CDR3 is CSARDWATGETQYF. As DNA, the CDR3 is TGCAGTGCTAGAGACTGGGCGACAGGGGAGACCCAGTACTTC.

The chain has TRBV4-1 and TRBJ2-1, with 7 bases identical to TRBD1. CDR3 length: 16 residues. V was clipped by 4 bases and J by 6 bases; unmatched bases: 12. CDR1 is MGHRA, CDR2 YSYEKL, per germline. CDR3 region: CASSRPTGIAFNEQFF. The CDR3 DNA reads TGCGCCAGCAGCCGCCCGACAGGGATCGCCTTCAATGAGCAGTTCTTC.

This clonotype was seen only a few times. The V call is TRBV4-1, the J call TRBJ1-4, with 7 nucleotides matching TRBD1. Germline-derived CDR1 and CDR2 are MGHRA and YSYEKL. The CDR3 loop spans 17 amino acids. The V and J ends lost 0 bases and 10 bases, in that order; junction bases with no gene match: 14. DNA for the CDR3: TGCGCCAGCAGCCAAGATCCCCCAACAGGGGCTAGTGTAAAACTGTTTTTT. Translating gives CASSQDPPTGASVKLFF.

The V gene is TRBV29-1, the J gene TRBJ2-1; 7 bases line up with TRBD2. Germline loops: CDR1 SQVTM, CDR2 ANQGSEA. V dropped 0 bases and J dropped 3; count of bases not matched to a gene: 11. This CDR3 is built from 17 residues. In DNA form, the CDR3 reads TGCAGCGTTGAAGATCCGCCGCGGGCTAGCGGCTACAATGAGCAGTTCTTC. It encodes CSVEDPPRASGYNEQFF.

This CDR3 is CASTSGQYYNEQFF. DNA for the CDR3: TGTGCCAGCACCTCGGGACAGTATTACAATGAGCAGTTCTTC. J is TRBJ2-1 and V is TRBV6-2 or TRBV6-3; 7 bases fit TRBD1. The CDR3 contains 14 residues. Germline V gene data show CDR1 as MNHEY and CDR2 as SVGEGT. The trim removed 7 bases at V and 4 bases at J, leaving 7 bases unmatched.

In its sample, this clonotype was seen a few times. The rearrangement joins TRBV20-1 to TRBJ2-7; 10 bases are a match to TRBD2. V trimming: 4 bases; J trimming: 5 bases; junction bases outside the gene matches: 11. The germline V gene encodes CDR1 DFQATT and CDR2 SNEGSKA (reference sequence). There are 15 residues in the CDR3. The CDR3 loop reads CSATKAGGAAHEQYF. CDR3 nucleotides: TGCAGTGCTACCAAAGCGGGGGGGGCCGCACACGAGCAGTACTTC.

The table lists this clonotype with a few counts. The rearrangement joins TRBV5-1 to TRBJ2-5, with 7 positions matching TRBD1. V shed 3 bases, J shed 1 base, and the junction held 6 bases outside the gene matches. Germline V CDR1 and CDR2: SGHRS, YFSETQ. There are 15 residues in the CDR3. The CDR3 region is CASSSDRPSQETQYF. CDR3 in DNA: TGCGCCAGCAGCTCGGACAGGCCTAGCCAAGAGACCCAGTACTTC.

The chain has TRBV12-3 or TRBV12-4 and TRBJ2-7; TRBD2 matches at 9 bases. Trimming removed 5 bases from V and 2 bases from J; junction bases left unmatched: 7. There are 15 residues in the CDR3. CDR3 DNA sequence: TGTGCCAGCAGTCCCCCTAGCGGGAAGACCTACGAGCAGTACTTC. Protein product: CASSPPSGKTYEQYF.

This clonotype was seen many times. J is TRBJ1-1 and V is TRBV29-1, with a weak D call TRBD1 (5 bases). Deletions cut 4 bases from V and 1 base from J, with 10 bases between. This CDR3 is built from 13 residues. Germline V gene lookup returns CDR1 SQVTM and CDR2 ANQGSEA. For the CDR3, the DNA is TGCAGCGTTGCGGTCGGGGGGAACACTGAAGCTTTCTTT. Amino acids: CSVAVGGNTEAFF. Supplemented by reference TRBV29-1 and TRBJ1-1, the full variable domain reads SAVISQKPSRDICQRGTSLTIQCQVDSQVTMMFWYRQQPGQSLTLIATANQGSEATYESGFVIDKFPISRPNLTFSTLTVSNMSPEDSSIYLCSVAVGGNTEAFFGQGTRLTVV.

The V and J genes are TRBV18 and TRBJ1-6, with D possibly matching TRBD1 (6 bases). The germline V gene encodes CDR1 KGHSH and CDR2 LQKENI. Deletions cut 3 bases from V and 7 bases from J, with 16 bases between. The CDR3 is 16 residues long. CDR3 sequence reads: CASSPWLQGRNSPLHF. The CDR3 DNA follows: TGTGCCAGCTCACCGTGGTTGCAGGGGCGGAATTCACCCCTCCACTTT.

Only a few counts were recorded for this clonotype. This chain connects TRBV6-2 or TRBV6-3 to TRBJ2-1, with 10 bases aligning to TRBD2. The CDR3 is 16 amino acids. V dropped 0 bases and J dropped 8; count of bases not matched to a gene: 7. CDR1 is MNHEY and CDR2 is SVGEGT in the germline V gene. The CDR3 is CASSYSIGTSVHEQFF. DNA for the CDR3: TGTGCCAGCAGTTACTCGATTGGGACTAGCGTCCATGAGCAGTTCTTC.

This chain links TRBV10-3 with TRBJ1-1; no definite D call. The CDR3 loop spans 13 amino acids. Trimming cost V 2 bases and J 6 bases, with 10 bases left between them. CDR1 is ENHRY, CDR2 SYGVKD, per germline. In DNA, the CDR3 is TGTGCCATCAGTGAGCTAGACGTGGCTGAAGCTTTCTTT. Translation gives CAISELDVAEAFF.

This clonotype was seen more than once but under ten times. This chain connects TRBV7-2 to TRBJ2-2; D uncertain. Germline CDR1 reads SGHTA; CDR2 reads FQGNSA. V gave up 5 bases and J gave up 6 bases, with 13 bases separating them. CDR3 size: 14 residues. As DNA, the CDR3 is TGTGCCAGCAGCGGACGCAAGGGTCCCGGGGAGCTGTTTTTT. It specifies CASSGRKGPGELFF.

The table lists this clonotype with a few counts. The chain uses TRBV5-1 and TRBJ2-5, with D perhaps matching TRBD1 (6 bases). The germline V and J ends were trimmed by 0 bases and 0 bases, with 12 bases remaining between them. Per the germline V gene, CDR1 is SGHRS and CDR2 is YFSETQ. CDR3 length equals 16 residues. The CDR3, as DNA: TGCGCCAGCAGCTTGGGACAGGACCCGTACCAAGAGACCCAGTACTTC. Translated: CASSLGQDPYQETQYF.

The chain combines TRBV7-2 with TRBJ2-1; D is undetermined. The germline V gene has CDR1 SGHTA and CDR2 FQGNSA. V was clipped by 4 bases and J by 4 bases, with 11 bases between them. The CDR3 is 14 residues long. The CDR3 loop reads CASSSRTHYNEQFF. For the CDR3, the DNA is TGTGCCAGCAGCTCGCGAACCCATTACAATGAGCAGTTCTTC.